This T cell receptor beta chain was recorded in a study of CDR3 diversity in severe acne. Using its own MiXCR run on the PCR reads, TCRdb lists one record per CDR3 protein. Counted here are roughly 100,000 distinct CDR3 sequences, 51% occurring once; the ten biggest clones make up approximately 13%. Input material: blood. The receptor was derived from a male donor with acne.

CDR3 nucleotides: TGTGCCAGCAGCCCTAATCCCAGGGTAACCAATGAGCAGTTCTTC. Its translation: CASSPNPRVTNEQFF. The J gene is TRBJ2-1, the V gene TRBV3-1, with D possibly matching TRBD1 (5 bases). Germline loops: CDR1 LGHDT, CDR2 YNNKEL (reference sequence). V lost 4 bases and J 6 bases, leaving 16 bases between the germline ends. The CDR3 consists of 15 residues.